Following are 27 T cell receptor beta chains from one sample sequenced in a study of T cell repertoires in cytomegalovirus infection. TCRdb passed the reads through MiXCR, listing each CDR3 protein once. The sample comprises about 600,000 distinct CDR3 sequences, roughly 26% of which are singletons, and 8% rests with the top ten. Sequenced: CD8+ T cells from PBMCs. The receptors shown here come from a human donor in good health (CMV status not recorded). Some clones in this sample may be carry-over from other donors' samples.

This clonotype was detected a few times. The chain uses TRBV27 and TRBJ2-3; D unclear. The CDR3 length is 16 residues. Trimming left V 5 bases short and J 4 bases short, with 19 bases between. Germline V gene lookup returns CDR1 MNHEY and CDR2 SMNVEV (reference sequence). CDR3 sequence (DNA): TGTGCCAGCAGTCCGTACCCAGGCTCCCTGGCAGATACGCAGTATTTT. Residues: CASSPYPGSLADTQYF.

The J gene is TRBJ1-2, the V gene TRBV27; TRBD1 aligns across 9 bases. CDR3 length equals 17 residues. Trimming at V came to 5 bases and at J to 8 bases, leaving 18 bases not matched to a gene. The germline V gene has CDR1 MNHEY and CDR2 SMNVEV (reference sequence). DNA of the CDR3: TGTGCCAGCAGTCCTGGACAGGGGATAACGTCTTCGGGCGGCTACACCTTC. The encoded protein is CASSPGQGITSSGGYTF.

V usage is TRBV7-9 and J usage is TRBJ2-5, with TRBD1 matching over 8 bases. This CDR3 spans 16 amino acids. Trimming at V came to 3 bases and at J to 5 bases, leaving 11 bases not matched to a gene. Germline values: CDR1 SEHNR, CDR2 FQNEAQ (reference sequence). CDR3 residues: CASSFSATGARETQYF. CDR3 in DNA: TGTGCCAGCAGCTTCTCGGCGACAGGGGCCAGGGAGACCCAGTACTTC.

Comment on this clonotype: A much larger clone is a single base away; this may be a read error. The chain links TRBV7-2 to TRBJ1-2, with TRBD1 identical over 8 bases. The CDR3 consists of 15 residues. V dropped 0 bases and J dropped 3; count of bases not matched to a gene: 3. Germline V CDR1 and CDR2: SGHTA, FQGNSA. CDR3 in DNA: TGTGCCAGCAGCTTAGCCAGGGGGCTGGACTATGGCTACACCTTC. It is translated as CASSLARGLDYGYTF.

This clonotype occurred many times. The chain carries TRBV7-9 and TRBJ2-1, with D possibly being TRBD2 (6 bases). Trimming cost V 8 bases and J 5 bases, with 10 bases left between them. CDR3 length: 12 residues. Germline CDR1 is SEHNR and CDR2 is FQNEAQ (reference sequence). CDR3: CASLGEDNEQFF. CDR3 DNA sequence: TGTGCCAGCCTGGGGGAGGACAATGAGCAGTTCTTC.

This clonotype was picked up a small number of times. The rearrangement joins TRBV10-3 to TRBJ2-1, with unresolved D. The CDR3 is made up of 12 amino acids. Trimming removed 8 bases from V and 3 bases from J, with 8 bases in between. Germline V gives CDR1 ENHRY, CDR2 SYGVKD. CDR3 protein: CAIRKDYNEQFF. The CDR3 DNA reads as TGTGCCATCCGGAAGGACTACAATGAGCAGTTCTTC.

About this clonotype itself: A much larger clone is a single base away; this may be a read error. The chain uses TRBV7-6 and TRBJ2-1; 9 bases are shared with TRBD2. Per germline, CDR1 SGHVS and CDR2 FNYEAQ. The CDR3 has 17 amino acids. CDR3 sequence: CVSSLVERGDPYNEQFF. The CDR3 DNA follows: TGTGTCAGCAGCTTAGTCGAGCGGGGGGATCCCTACAATGAGCAGTTCTTC.

This clonotype was counted at least ten times. The V gene is TRBV7-6, the J gene TRBJ2-6; the D call may be TRBD1 or TRBD2 (7 bases each). The CDR3 contains 18 residues. Germline V lookup: CDR1 SGHVS, CDR2 FNYEAQ. The V end was cut by 5 bases, the J end by 1 base, with 18 bases between. The CDR3 bases are TGTGCCAGCAGCGCAGGGGGGGGAATTAGATCTGGGGCCAACGTCCTGACTTTC. Translated: CASSAGGGIRSGANVLTF. Full variable domain (rest looked up from reference TRBV7-6 and TRBJ2-6): GAGVSQSPRYKVTKRGQDVALRCDPISGHVSLYWYRQALGQGPEFLTYFNYEAQQDKSGLPNDRFSAERPEGSISTLTIQRTEQRDSAMYRCASSAGGGIRSGANVLTFGAGSRLTVL.

This clonotype showed up just a few times. The J gene is TRBJ1-1, the V gene TRBV27; weak D call: TRBD1 (5 bases). The length of the CDR3 is 13 residues. The V and J ends lost 4 bases and 3 bases respectively, with 9 bases between them. Germline values: CDR1 MNHEY, CDR2 SMNVEV (reference sequence). For the CDR3, the DNA is TGTGCCAGCAGTTCGGGGCTTCACACTGAAGCTTTCTTT. This sequence encodes CASSSGLHTEAFF.

The chain employs TRBV20-1 and TRBJ2-1, with 12 bases lining up with TRBD2. V was pared by 0 bases and J by 0 bases, with 6 bases of the junction left unmatched. Per germline, CDR1 DFQATT and CDR2 SNEGSKA (reference sequence). The CDR3 length is 18 residues. CDR3 protein: CSARDETSGGSSYNEQFF. The CDR3, as DNA: TGCAGTGCTAGAGACGAGACTAGCGGGGGCAGCTCCTACAATGAGCAGTTCTTC.

The sample holds a few counts of this clonotype. The chain links TRBV19 to TRBJ2-4; TRBD2 matches at 10 bases. Germline CDR1 and CDR2: LNHDA and SQIVND (reference sequence). The CDR3 runs 18 residues. V lost 4 bases to trimming and J lost 5 bases; unmatched junction nucleotides: 14. The CDR3 DNA reads TGTGCCAGTAGTAACCTTTTAGCGGGGGGCGTAGAGGAAAACATTCAGTACTTC. This codes for CASSNLLAGGVEENIQYF. The full variable domain, its missing parts supplied by reference TRBV19 and TRBJ2-4, is DGGITQSPKYLFRKEGQNVTLSCEQNLNHDAMYWYRQDPGQGLRLIYYSQIVNDFQKGDIAEGYSVSREKKESFPLTVTSAQKNPTAFYLCASSNLLAGGVEENIQYFGAGTRLSVL.

This clonotype was observed once. This rearrangement joins TRBV10-3 to TRBJ2-2; 12 bases are a match to TRBD2. V shed 2 bases and J 3 bases; nucleotides not matched to a gene: 7. In germline, CDR1 is ENHRY, CDR2 SYGVKD. This CDR3 region has 18 residues. CDR3 residues: CAISEPSTSGGHTGELFF. CDR3 nucleotide sequence: TGTGCCATCAGTGAGCCCTCTACTAGCGGGGGGCACACCGGGGAGCTGTTTTTT.

This clonotype was seen repeatedly, ten times or more. The V gene is TRBV7-9, the J gene TRBJ2-4, with no clear D. Germline assignment: CDR1 SEHNR and CDR2 FQNEAQ (reference sequence). V lost 2 bases to trimming and J lost 0 bases, with 11 bases between them. The CDR3 is 16 amino acids. CDR3 bases: TGTGCCAGCAGCTTATTTGAAGGCCCAGCCAAAAACATTCAGTACTTC. It yields the protein CASSLFEGPAKNIQYF. Together with reference TRBV7-9 and TRBJ2-4, the CDR3 gives the full variable domain: DTGVSQNPRHKITKRGQNVTFRCDPISEHNRLYWYRQTLGQGPEFLTYFQNEAQLEKSRLLSDRFSAERPKGSFSTLEIQRTEQGDSAMYLCASSLFEGPAKNIQYFGAGTRLSVL.

The chain employs TRBV29-1 and TRBJ1-2, with TRBD1 identical over 10 bases. Trimming cost V 6 bases and J 8 bases; bases outside gene matches: 12. This CDR3 has 14 amino acids. Germline V gene sequence: CDR1 SQVTM, CDR2 ANQGSEA. CDR3 bases: TGCAGCGTCCGGGACAGGGGCCCCCCGGGAGGCTACACCTTC. Translated, it gives CSVRDRGPPGGYTF.

In the case of this clonotype: A clone one base away is much larger, so this may be a read error. The chain couples TRBV4-1 to TRBJ1-2; D is uncertain. The germline V gene encodes CDR1 MGHRA and CDR2 YSYEKL. CDR3 length: 15 residues. CDR3 bases: TGCGCCAGCAGCCAAGATGCAAGTTACGCCTATGGCTGCACCTTC. It codes for CASSQDASYAYGCTF.

This clonotype was seen a handful of times. The rearrangement links TRBV6-1 to TRBJ2-1; unclear D gene. Germline CDR1 MNHNS, CDR2 SASEGT. The V end lost 10 bases, the J end lost 3 bases, and 13 bases lay between the germline ends. There are 13 residues in the CDR3. The CDR3 DNA sequence: TGTGCCACCAAAGGGTACGGCTACAATGAGCAGTTCTTC. Protein product: CATKGYGYNEQFF.

The CDR3 here is CASSPNWDRATYNEQFF. CDR3 nucleotide sequence: TGTGCCAGCAGCCCAAACTGGGACAGGGCGACCTACAATGAGCAGTTCTTC. The chain combines TRBV7-9 with TRBJ2-1; 9 bases agree with TRBD1. V lost 5 bases and J lost 2; bases outside the gene matches: 10. Germline CDR1 SEHNR, CDR2 FQNEAQ (reference sequence). The CDR3 is made up of 17 amino acids.

Only a few counts were recorded for this clonotype. This chain connects TRBV12-3 or TRBV12-4 to TRBJ1-2, with D possibly TRBD1 on 5 matching bases. This CDR3 comprises 10 residues. Trimming cost V 8 bases and J 11 bases, with 12 bases left between them. CDR3 sequence (DNA): TGTGCCAGCCGGGGGGGGGATTACACCTTC. Translated, it gives CASRGGDYTF.

This clonotype came up many times. The chain carries TRBV28 and TRBJ2-3, with TRBD2 matching over 7 bases. Trimming at V came to 2 bases and at J to 2 bases, leaving 4 bases not matched to a gene. The CDR3 is 15 amino acids. Germline V lookup: CDR1 MDHEN, CDR2 SYDVKM. CDR3 sequence reads: CASSLGLAVTDTQYF. Here the CDR3 DNA reads TGTGCCAGCAGTTTAGGGCTAGCGGTCACAGATACGCAGTATTTT.

This clonotype appeared many times. V usage is TRBV7-8 and J usage is TRBJ2-3, with TRBD2 matching 8 bases. V trimming: 1 base; J trimming: 4 bases; junction bases outside the gene matches: 7. Germline CDR1 is SGHVS and CDR2 is FQNEAQ. The CDR3 spans 16 residues. The CDR3 DNA is TGTGCCAGCAGCTTAGTTTTCGGGGGGGGTGCAGATACGCAGTATTTT. It translates to CASSLVFGGGADTQYF.

This sequence joins TRBV7-8 and TRBJ2-3; possibly TRBD1 for D (6 bases). The CDR3 length is 17 residues. Looked up from germline, CDR1 is SGHVS and CDR2 is FQNEAQ. The ends were cut back, 6 bases at V and 4 bases at J, with 23 bases in the middle. CDR3: CASSHQEQGLIADTQYF. Here the CDR3 DNA reads TGTGCCAGCAGTCACCAGGAACAGGGCCTAATAGCAGATACGCAGTATTTT.

This clonotype has a count of ten or more. This sequence joins TRBV7-6 and TRBJ2-2; D is unresolved. CDR3 length: 13 amino acids. The germline V and J ends were trimmed by 5 bases and 7 bases, with 11 bases remaining between them. CDR1 and CDR2 (germline): SGHVS, FNYEAQ. CDR3 region: CASSATGSGELFF. CDR3 DNA: TGTGCCAGCAGCGCGACCGGTAGCGGGGAGCTGTTTTTT.

The V gene is TRBV7-9, the J gene TRBJ2-3; D may be TRBD2 (6 bases). Trimming left V 4 bases short and J 2 bases short, with 19 bases between. Germline V lookup: CDR1 SEHNR, CDR2 FQNEAQ (reference sequence). This CDR3 has 17 amino acids. CDR3 loop: CASSYPARLEDTDTQYF. The CDR3 region has the DNA TGTGCCAGCAGCTATCCAGCCAGACTAGAGGACACAGATACGCAGTATTTT.

The chain recombines TRBV29-1 with TRBJ2-7, with D possibly matching TRBD1 (6 bases). Germline loops: CDR1 SQVTM, CDR2 ANQGSEA. Trimming pared 5 bases from V and 6 bases from J, leaving 11 bases between. This CDR3 is 11 amino acids long. CDR3 DNA sequence: TGCAGCGTTAGGTTCAGGGGCGAGCAGTACGTC. This codes for CSVRFRGEQYV.

This clonotype was seen a few times. V gene TRBV4-2 combines with J gene TRBJ2-1; TRBD2 matches at 7 bases. The CDR3 is 16 residues long. The V gene's germline CDR1 is LGHNA and CDR2 YNFKEQ. Trimming cost V 1 base and J 8 bases; bases outside gene matches: 11. The CDR3 spells CASSQVGGTGVHEQFF. CDR3 bases: TGTGCCAGCAGCCAAGTGGGGGGGACGGGGGTCCATGAGCAGTTCTTC.

The chain recombines TRBV20-1 with TRBJ2-1, with D possibly matching TRBD2 (6 bases). CDR1 is DFQATT and CDR2 is SNEGSKA in the germline V gene (reference sequence). The ends were cut back, 3 bases at V and 8 bases at J, with 11 bases in the middle. The CDR3 extends over 12 amino acids. CDR3 nucleotides: TGCAGTGCTAGCTGGTGGGAGGATGAGCAGTTCTTC. Amino acid sequence: CSASWWEDEQFF.

In this sample, this clonotype turned up many times. This rearrangement joins TRBV12-3 or TRBV12-4 to TRBJ2-2, with 9 bases that match TRBD1. The CDR3 contains 17 residues. The V and J ends lost 5 bases and 4 bases, in that order; junction bases with no gene match: 11. The CDR3 nucleotides read TGTGCCAGCAGTAACCAACCGGGACAGGGTGTCACCGGGGAGCTGTTTTTT. It is translated as CASSNQPGQGVTGELFF.